The present T cell receptor (beta chain) was sequenced within a study of cytomegalovirus exposure and HLA in healthy donors. Turning to the study itself: Genotyping of more than 300 donors showed that about 84% belonged to the Caucasian-associated ancestry cluster. Study findings and constraints: Earlier analysis looked at TCR beta V segments, and most were productive about 87% or about 30% of the time. CMV serostatus alone was available as immune exposure information.

Points on this clone: Its matching antigen is unknown.

PCR involved 60 Vbeta and 13 Jbeta primers. Libraries were prepared by immunoSEQ multiplex PCR; TCRdb keeps only in-frame clonotypes and omits some of them. The repertoire has approximately 120,000 clones, over 60% of them found once; the top ten carry approximately 6%. Donors likely had unrecorded immune exposures despite being nominally healthy when sampled. This TCR derives from a middle-aged woman in good health and CMV-seronegative. The source material was PBMCs.

This CDR3 is CASTYYAGDEQYF. The CDR3 DNA reads TGTGCCAGCACCTACTATGCCGGGGACGAGCAGTACTTC. The rearrangement uses TRBV7-9 and TRBJ2-7, with D perhaps matching TRBD2 (5 bases). The germline CDR1 and CDR2 sequences are SEHNR and FQNEAQ (reference sequence). V lost 7 bases, J lost 5 bases, and 15 bases lay in between. This CDR3 is built from 13 residues.